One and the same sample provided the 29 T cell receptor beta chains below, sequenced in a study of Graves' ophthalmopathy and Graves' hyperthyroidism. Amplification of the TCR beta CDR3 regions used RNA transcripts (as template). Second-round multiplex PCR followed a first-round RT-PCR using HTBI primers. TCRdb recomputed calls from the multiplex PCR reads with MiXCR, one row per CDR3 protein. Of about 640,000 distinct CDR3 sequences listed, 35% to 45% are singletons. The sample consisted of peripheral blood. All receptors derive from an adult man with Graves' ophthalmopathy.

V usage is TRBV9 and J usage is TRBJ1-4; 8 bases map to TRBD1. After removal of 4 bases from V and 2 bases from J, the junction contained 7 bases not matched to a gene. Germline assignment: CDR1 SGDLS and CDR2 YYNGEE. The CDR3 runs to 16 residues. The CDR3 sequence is CASSLRRGRTNEKLFF. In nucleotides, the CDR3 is TGTGCCAGCAGCCTCCGCAGGGGGCGGACTAATGAAAAACTGTTTTTT.

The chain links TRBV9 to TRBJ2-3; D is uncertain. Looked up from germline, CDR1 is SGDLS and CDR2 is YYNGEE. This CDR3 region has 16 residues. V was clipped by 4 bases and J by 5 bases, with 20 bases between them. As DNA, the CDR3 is TGTGCCAGCAGCCCCAGAGGTATGGGGTTTGGAGATACGCAGTATTTT. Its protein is CASSPRGMGFGDTQYF.

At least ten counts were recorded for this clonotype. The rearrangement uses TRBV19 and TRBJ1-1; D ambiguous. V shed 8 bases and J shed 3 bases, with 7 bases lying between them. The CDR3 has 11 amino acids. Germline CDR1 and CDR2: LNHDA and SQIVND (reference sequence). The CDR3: CASEGYTEAFF. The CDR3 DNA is TGTGCCAGTGAGGGTTACACTGAAGCTTTCTTT.

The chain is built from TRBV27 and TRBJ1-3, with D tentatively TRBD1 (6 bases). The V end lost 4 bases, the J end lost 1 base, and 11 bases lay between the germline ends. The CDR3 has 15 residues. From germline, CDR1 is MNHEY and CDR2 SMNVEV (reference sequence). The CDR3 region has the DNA TGTGCCAGCAGTTCGGGGGCCGTGTCTGGAAACACCATATATTTT. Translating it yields CASSSGAVSGNTIYF.

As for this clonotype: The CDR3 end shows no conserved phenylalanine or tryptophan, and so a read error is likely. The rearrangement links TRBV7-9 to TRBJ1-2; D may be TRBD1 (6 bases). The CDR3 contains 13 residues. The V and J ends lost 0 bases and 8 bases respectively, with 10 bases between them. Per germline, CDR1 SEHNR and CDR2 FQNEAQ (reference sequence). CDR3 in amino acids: CASSLAGAGGYTL. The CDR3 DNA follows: TGTGCCAGCAGCTTAGCGGGGGCAGGAGGCTACACCCTC.

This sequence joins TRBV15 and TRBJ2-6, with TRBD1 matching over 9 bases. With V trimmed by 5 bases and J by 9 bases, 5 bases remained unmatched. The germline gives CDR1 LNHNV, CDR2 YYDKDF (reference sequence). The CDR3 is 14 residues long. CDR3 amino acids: CATSVGTGFNVLTF. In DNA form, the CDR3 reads TGTGCCACCAGCGTAGGGACAGGGTTCAACGTCCTGACTTTC.

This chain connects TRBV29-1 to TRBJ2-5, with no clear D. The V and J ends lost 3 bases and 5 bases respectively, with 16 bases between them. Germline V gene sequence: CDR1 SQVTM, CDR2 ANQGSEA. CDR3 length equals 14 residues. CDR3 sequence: CSVESSHEKETQYF. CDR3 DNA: TGCAGCGTTGAGTCCAGTCACGAAAAGGAGACCCAGTACTTC.

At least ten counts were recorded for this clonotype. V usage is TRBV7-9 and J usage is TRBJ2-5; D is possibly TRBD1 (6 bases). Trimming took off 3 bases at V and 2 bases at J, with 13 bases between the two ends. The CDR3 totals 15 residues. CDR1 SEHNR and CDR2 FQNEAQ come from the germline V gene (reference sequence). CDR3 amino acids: CASSLHPGEQETQYF. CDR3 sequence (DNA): TGTGCCAGCAGCTTGCACCCAGGGGAGCAAGAGACCCAGTACTTC.

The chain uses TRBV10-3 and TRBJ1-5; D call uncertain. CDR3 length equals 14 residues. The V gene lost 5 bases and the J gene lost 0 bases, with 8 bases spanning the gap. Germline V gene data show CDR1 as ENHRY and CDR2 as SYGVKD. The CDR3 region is CAISQQISNQPQHF. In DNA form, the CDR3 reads TGTGCCATCAGTCAACAGATTAGCAATCAGCCCCAGCATTTT.

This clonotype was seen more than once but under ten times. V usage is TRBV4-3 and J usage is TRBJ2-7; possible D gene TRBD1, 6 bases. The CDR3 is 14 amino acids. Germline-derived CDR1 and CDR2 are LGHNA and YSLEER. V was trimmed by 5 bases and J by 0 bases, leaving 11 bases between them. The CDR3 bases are TGCGCCAGCAGCGTCCGGGACAACTCCTACGAGCAGTACTTC. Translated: CASSVRDNSYEQYF.

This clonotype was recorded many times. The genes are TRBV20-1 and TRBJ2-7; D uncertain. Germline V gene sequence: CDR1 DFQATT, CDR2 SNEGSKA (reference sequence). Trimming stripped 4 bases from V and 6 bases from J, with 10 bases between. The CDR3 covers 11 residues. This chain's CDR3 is CSAKSYFEQYF. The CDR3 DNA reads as TGCAGTGCTAAGTCGTACTTCGAGCAGTACTTC.

In DNA, the CDR3 is TGTGCCACAGGGGATGGCTACACCTTC. Translation gives CATGDGYTF. The rearrangement joins TRBV10-3 to TRBJ1-2; TRBD1 might be the D (6 bases). CDR3 size: 9 residues. The V end was cut by 10 bases, the J end by 6 bases, with 6 bases between. Germline values: CDR1 ENHRY, CDR2 SYGVKD.

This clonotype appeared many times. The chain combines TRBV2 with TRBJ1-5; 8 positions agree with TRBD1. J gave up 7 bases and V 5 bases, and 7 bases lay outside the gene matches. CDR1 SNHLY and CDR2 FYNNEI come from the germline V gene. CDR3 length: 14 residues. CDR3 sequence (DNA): TGTGCCAGCAGTTCCCAACAGGGGGAGCAGCCCCAGCATTTT. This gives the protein CASSSQQGEQPQHF.

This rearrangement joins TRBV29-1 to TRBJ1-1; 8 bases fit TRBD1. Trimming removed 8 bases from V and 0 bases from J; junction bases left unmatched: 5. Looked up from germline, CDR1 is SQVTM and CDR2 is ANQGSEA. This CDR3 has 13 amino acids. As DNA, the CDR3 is TGCAGCCATCGGACAGGGATGAACACTGAAGCTTTCTTT. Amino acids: CSHRTGMNTEAFF.

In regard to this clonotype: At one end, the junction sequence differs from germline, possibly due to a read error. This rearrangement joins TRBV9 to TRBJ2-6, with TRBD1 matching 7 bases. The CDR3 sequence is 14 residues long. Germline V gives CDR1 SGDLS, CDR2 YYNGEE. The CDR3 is CASSATTGVGTEAF. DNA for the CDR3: TGTGCCAGCAGCGCCACCACAGGGGTTGGCACTGAAGCTTTC.

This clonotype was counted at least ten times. CDR3 sequence: CASSYTHEQYF. As DNA, the CDR3 is TGTGCCAGCAGTTATACCCACGAGCAGTACTTC. The chain has TRBV12-3 or TRBV12-4 and TRBJ2-7; D is undetermined. V was clipped by 4 bases and J by 5 bases, with 6 bases between them. This CDR3 region has 11 residues.

The CDR3 loop is CAWSLAGGQPQHF. The CDR3 DNA reads TGTGCCTGGAGTTTGGCAGGGGGTCAGCCCCAGCATTTT. The genes are TRBV30 and TRBJ1-5; 7 nucleotides match TRBD1. The V gene end was trimmed by 2 bases and the J gene end by 6 bases; junction bases not matched to a gene: 4. This CDR3 is 13 amino acids long. From germline, CDR1 is GTSNPN and CDR2 SVGIG (reference sequence).

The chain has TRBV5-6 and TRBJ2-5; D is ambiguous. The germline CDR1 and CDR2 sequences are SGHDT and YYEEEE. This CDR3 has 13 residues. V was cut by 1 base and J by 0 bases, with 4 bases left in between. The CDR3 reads CASSLYDQETQYF. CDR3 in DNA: TGTGCCAGCAGCTTGTACGACCAAGAGACCCAGTACTTC.

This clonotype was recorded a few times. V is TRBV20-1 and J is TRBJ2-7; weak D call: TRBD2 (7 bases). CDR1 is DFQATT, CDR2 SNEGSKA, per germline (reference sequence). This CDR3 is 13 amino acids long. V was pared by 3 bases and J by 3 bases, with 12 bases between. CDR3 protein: CSARGRGGYEQYF. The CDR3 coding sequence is TGCAGTGCTAGGGGGAGGGGGGGCTACGAGCAGTACTTC.

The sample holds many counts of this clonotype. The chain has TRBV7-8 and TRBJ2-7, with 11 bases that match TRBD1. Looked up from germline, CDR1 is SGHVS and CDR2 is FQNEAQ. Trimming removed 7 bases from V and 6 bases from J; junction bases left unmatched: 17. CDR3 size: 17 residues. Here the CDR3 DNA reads TGTGCCAGCACCCTTCTACCGGGACAGGGGGGTCCTACCGAGCAGTACTTC. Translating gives CASTLLPGQGGPTEQYF.

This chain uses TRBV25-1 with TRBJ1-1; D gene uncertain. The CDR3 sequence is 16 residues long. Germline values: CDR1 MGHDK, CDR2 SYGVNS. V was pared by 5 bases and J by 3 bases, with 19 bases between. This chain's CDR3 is CASSYTARARDTEAFF. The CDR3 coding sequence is TGTGCCAGCAGTTATACAGCGCGCGCCCGGGACACTGAAGCTTTCTTT. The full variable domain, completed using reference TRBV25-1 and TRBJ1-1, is EADIYQTPRYLVIGTGKKITLECSQTMGHDKMYWYQQDPGMELHLIHYSYGVNSTEKGDLSSESTVSRIRTEHFPLTLESARPSHTSQYLCASSYTARARDTEAFFGQGTRLTVV.

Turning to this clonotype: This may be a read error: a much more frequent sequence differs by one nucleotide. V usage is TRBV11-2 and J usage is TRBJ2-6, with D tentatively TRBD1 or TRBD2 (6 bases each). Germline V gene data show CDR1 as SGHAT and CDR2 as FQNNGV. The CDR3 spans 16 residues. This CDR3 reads CASSLTGGSGGNVLTF. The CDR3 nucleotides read TGTGCCAGCAGCTTAACCGGGGGCTCTGGGGGCAACGTCCTGACTTTC.

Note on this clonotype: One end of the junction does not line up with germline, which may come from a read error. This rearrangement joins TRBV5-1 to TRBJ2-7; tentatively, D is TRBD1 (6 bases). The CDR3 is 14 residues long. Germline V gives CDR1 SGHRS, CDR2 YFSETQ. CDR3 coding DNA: TGTGCCAGCGCTCGCCAGGGGAGCTCCTACGAGCAGTACTTC. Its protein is CASARQGSSYEQYF.

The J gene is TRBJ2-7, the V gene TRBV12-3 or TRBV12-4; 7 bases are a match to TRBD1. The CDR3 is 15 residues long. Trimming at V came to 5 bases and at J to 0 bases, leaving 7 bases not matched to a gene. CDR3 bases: TGTGCCAGCAGTAAGGAACGGGACAGCTCCTACGAGCAGTACTTC. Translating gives CASSKERDSSYEQYF.

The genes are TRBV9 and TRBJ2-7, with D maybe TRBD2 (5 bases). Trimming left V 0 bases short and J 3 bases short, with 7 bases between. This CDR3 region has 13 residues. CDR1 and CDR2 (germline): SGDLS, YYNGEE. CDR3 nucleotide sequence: TGTGCCAGCAGCGTAGCGGGATACTACGAGCAGTACTTC. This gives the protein CASSVAGYYEQYF.

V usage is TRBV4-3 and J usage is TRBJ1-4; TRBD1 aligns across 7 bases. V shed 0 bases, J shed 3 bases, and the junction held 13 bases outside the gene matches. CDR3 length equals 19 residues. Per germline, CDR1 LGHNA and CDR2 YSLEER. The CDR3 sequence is CASSQDPVRGAYANEKLFF. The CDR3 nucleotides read TGCGCCAGCAGCCAAGATCCGGTCAGGGGGGCGTATGCTAATGAAAAACTGTTTTTT.

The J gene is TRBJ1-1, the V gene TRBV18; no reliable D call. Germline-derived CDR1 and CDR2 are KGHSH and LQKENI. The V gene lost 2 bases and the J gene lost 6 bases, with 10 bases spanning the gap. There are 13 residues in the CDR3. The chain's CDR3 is CASSPDRVPEAFF. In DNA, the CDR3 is TGTGCCAGCTCACCAGATAGGGTCCCTGAAGCTTTCTTT. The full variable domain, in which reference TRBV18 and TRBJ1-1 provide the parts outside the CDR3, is NAGVMQNPRHLVRRRGQEARLRCSPMKGHSHVYWYRQLPEEGLKFMVYLQKENIIDESGMPKERFSAEFPKEGPSILRIQQVVRGDSAAYFCASSPDRVPEAFFGQGTRLTVV.

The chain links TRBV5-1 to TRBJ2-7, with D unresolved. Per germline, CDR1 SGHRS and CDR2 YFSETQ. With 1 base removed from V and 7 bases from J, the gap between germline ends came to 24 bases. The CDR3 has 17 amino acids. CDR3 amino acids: CASSLLIQTASPVEQYF. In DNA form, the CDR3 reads TGCGCCAGCAGCTTGCTCATTCAGACGGCGAGCCCGGTGGAGCAGTACTTC.

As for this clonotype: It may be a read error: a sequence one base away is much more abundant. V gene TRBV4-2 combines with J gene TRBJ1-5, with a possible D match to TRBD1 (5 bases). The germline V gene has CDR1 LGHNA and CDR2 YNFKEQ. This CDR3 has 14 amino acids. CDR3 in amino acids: CASSLDGGFQPQQF. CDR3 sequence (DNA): TGTGCCAGTAGCCTGGACGGGGGGTTTCAGCCCCAGCAGTTT.